The 26 T cell receptor beta chains given below trace back to one sample, sequenced in a study of cytomegalovirus exposure and HLA in healthy donors. PCR involved 60 Vbeta and 13 Jbeta primers. Profiled with immunoSEQ multiplex PCR; TCRdb holds only in-frame clones, not every one. The repertoire holds 120,000 to 150,000 clones, with over 60% as singletons. The sequenced sample was PBMCs. The receptors come from a man aged 35-49 years in good health and CMV-seronegative.

This clone came up a few times. The CDR3 is CASSPSATGTYNEQFF. DNA for the CDR3: TGTGCCAGCAGCCCTTCCGCGACAGGGACCTACAATGAGCAGTTCTTC. The chain employs TRBV9 and TRBJ2-1; 7 bases line up with TRBD1. Germline V gene data show CDR1 as SGDLS and CDR2 as YYNGEE. V lost 4 bases to trimming and J lost 2 bases; unmatched junction nucleotides: 9. The CDR3 consists of 16 residues. Combining the CDR3 with reference TRBV9 and TRBJ2-1 gives the whole variable domain DSGVTQTPKHLITATGQRVTLRCSPRSGDLSVYWYQQSLDQGLQFLIQYYNGEERAKGNILERFSAQQFPDLHSELNLSSLELGDSALYFCASSPSATGTYNEQFFGPGTRLTVL.

This clone was observed once. This rearrangement joins TRBV20-1 to TRBJ2-7; D unclear. CDR1 and CDR2 from the germline V gene are DFQATT and SNEGSKA (reference sequence). The CDR3 is 11 residues long. V was shortened by 1 base and J by 3 bases, with 4 bases between the two germline ends. The DNA of the CDR3 is TGCAGTGCTAGAGTCATCTACGAGCAGTACTTC. It is translated as CSARVIYEQYF.

This chain links TRBV7-9 with TRBJ1-2; 9 positions match TRBD1. The CDR3 is made up of 14 amino acids. Germline V gene lookup returns CDR1 SEHNR and CDR2 FQNEAQ (reference sequence). Trimming at V came to 9 bases and at J to 1 base, leaving 6 bases not matched to a gene. CDR3 sequence: CARRGTGRNYGYTF. The CDR3 nucleotides read TGTGCCAGGAGGGGGACAGGGCGTAACTATGGCTACACCTTC.

This chain uses TRBV19 with TRBJ1-2, with 7 bases matching TRBD1. Germline V CDR1 and CDR2: LNHDA, SQIVND (reference sequence). The V segment lost 3 bases and the J segment 3 bases; nucleotides outside the gene matches: 1. The length of the CDR3 is 13 residues. Here the CDR3 DNA reads TGTGCCAGTAGTATGGACAGGTACTATGGCTACACCTTC. This sequence encodes CASSMDRYYGYTF. Filled out from reference TRBV19 and TRBJ1-2, the complete variable domain reads DGGITQSPKYLFRKEGQNVTLSCEQNLNHDAMYWYRQDPGQGLRLIYYSQIVNDFQKGDIAEGYSVSREKKESFPLTVTSAQKNPTAFYLCASSMDRYYGYTFGSGTRLTVV.

The gene calls are TRBV27 and TRBJ2-7; 14 nucleotides agree with TRBD2. V shed 3 bases, J shed 7 bases, and the junction held 2 bases outside the gene matches. The V gene's germline CDR1 is MNHEY and CDR2 SMNVEV (reference sequence). This CDR3 contains 14 residues. This CDR3 reads CASSFGLAGGEQYF. Here the CDR3 DNA reads TGTGCCAGCAGTTTCGGACTAGCGGGAGGTGAGCAGTACTTC.

The chain couples TRBV4-3 to TRBJ1-5; 7 nucleotides match TRBD1. The germline V gene has CDR1 LGHNA and CDR2 YSLEER. The CDR3 covers 16 residues. V lost 4 bases, J lost 6 bases, and 12 bases stayed unmatched. DNA of the CDR3: TGCGCCAGCAGCCCTAGCCATAACAGGGGCCTTCAGCCCCAGCATTTT. It specifies CASSPSHNRGLQPQHF.

The V and J genes are TRBV5-1 and TRBJ1-6; 8 bases are shared with TRBD1. J was trimmed by 5 bases and V by 4 bases; bases with no gene match: 5. The CDR3 has 15 amino acids. Germline V gene sequence: CDR1 SGHRS, CDR2 YFSETQ. The CDR3 is CASSKNRGDNSPLHF. CDR3 nucleotide sequence: TGCGCCAGCAGCAAAAACAGGGGGGATAATTCACCCCTCCACTTT.

This chain connects TRBV19 to TRBJ2-7; TRBD1 is a possible D gene (5 bases). The ends were cut back, 5 bases at V and 1 base at J, with 12 bases in the middle. From germline, CDR1 is LNHDA and CDR2 SQIVND (reference sequence). CDR3 length: 14 amino acids. The CDR3 DNA is TGTGCCAGTAGTCCCCGGACACAATCCTACGAGCAGTACTTC. It encodes CASSPRTQSYEQYF.

J is TRBJ2-5 and V is TRBV7-2, with TRBD1 identical over 9 bases. J was trimmed by 5 bases and V by 4 bases; bases with no gene match: 8. The CDR3 totals 15 residues. Germline CDR1 reads SGHTA; CDR2 reads FQGNSA. The CDR3 region is CASSSPGQGKETQYF. DNA of the CDR3: TGTGCCAGCAGCTCACCGGGACAGGGAAAGGAGACCCAGTACTTC.

As DNA, the CDR3 is TGTGCCAGTAGTGGGCCGGGACAGGGGGCCAACGTCCTGACTTTC. Amino acids: CASSGPGQGANVLTF. The V call is TRBV19, the J call TRBJ2-6; TRBD1 aligns across 7 bases. In germline, CDR1 is LNHDA, CDR2 SQIVND (reference sequence). J lost 4 bases, V lost 5 bases, and 5 bases had no gene match. This CDR3 is built from 15 residues.

V is TRBV6-4 and J is TRBJ1-3; 8 nucleotides match TRBD1. The V segment lost 0 bases and the J segment 6 bases; nucleotides outside the gene matches: 4. Germline CDR1 and CDR2: MRHNA and SNTAGT. The CDR3 runs to 15 residues. The CDR3: CASSDSTGAENTIYF. The CDR3 DNA sequence: TGTGCCAGCAGTGACTCGACAGGGGCTGAAAACACCATATATTTT.

The chain employs TRBV29-1 and TRBJ2-7, with D perhaps TRBD1 (5 bases). The V end lost 0 bases, the J end lost 3 bases, and 12 bases lay between the germline ends. The CDR3 spans 14 residues. The germline V gene encodes CDR1 SQVTM and CDR2 ANQGSEA. DNA for the CDR3: TGCAGCGTTGAAGATGAGCCAGGGAACTACGAGCAGTACTTC. Translated: CSVEDEPGNYEQYF.

This clone was picked up one time. The rearrangement joins TRBV20-1 to TRBJ2-7, with TRBD1 identical over 7 bases. The CDR3 sequence is 11 residues long. Germline V gives CDR1 DFQATT, CDR2 SNEGSKA (reference sequence). Germline trimming cut 3 bases from V and 6 bases from J; bases unmatched to any gene: 2. In DNA, the CDR3 is TGCAGTGCTAGGTGGGACAGCGAGCAGTACTTC. Its translation is CSARWDSEQYF.

This sequence joins TRBV6-5 and TRBJ1-4; possibly TRBD1 for D (6 bases). Germline CDR1 MNHEY, CDR2 SVGAGI. Between the trimmed V and J ends, which lost 6 bases and 3 bases, there was a span of 11 bases. The CDR3 covers 14 residues. The CDR3 sequence: CASSHNRANEKLFF. The CDR3 DNA sequence: TGTGCCAGCAGCCATAACAGGGCTAATGAAAAACTGTTTTTT.

This chain links TRBV5-6 with TRBJ2-7; a weak D match, TRBD1 (5 bases). V shed 4 bases and J shed 2 bases, with 13 bases lying between them. From germline, CDR1 is SGHDT and CDR2 YYEEEE. CDR3 size: 14 residues. The chain's CDR3 is CASSMDRGPYEQYF. In nucleotides, the CDR3 is TGTGCCAGCAGCATGGATAGGGGTCCCTACGAGCAGTACTTC.

The chain recombines TRBV6-5 with TRBJ1-1; 9 bases are a match to TRBD1. The CDR3 is 15 amino acids. Germline CDR1 MNHEY, CDR2 SVGAGI. With 2 bases clipped from V and 1 base from J, the junction kept 2 bases outside the gene matches. This CDR3 reads CASSYGTGQNTEAFF. CDR3 in DNA: TGTGCCAGCAGTTACGGGACAGGGCAGAACACTGAAGCTTTCTTT.

The chain joins TRBV7-9 to TRBJ1-2, with D unresolved. Germline CDR1 is SEHNR and CDR2 is FQNEAQ (reference sequence). The CDR3 runs to 13 residues. With 1 base removed from V and 2 bases from J, the gap between germline ends came to 5 bases. In DNA form, the CDR3 reads TGTGCCAGCAGCTTAGACCTAAACTATGGCTACACCTTC. Protein sequence: CASSLDLNYGYTF.

The chain is built from TRBV19 and TRBJ1-2; 11 nucleotides align to TRBD1. From germline, CDR1 is LNHDA and CDR2 SQIVND (reference sequence). V was clipped by 3 bases and J by 5 bases; unmatched bases: 11. This CDR3 is 17 amino acids long. CDR3 amino acids: CASSIVPGQGGSYGYTF. The CDR3 coding sequence is TGTGCCAGTAGTATCGTCCCGGGACAGGGGGGGAGTTATGGCTACACCTTC.

The J gene is TRBJ2-7, the V gene TRBV19, with 7 positions matching TRBD2. The CDR3 totals 16 residues. V dropped 2 bases and J dropped 5; count of bases not matched to a gene: 12. CDR1 and CDR2 from the germline V gene are LNHDA and SQIVND (reference sequence). CDR3 coding DNA: TGTGCCAGTAGTATATCCTCTAGCGGCCTTTGGGACGAGCAGTACTTC. Amino acid sequence: CASSISSSGLWDEQYF.

V and J are TRBV29-1 and TRBJ1-3; D might be TRBD1 (5 bases). V was cut by 5 bases and J by 8 bases, with 25 bases left in between. The CDR3 is made up of 16 amino acids. Germline CDR1 SQVTM, CDR2 ANQGSEA. CDR3 DNA: TGCAGCGTTCTAGCACTCTCCGGGACTGAGTTTGACACCATATATTTT. It codes for CSVLALSGTEFDTIYF.

This clone was counted once. The genes are TRBV15 and TRBJ2-5; no definite D call. V shed 0 bases and J shed 1 base, with 3 bases lying between them. The CDR3 has 13 residues. Germline values: CDR1 LNHNV, CDR2 YYDKDF (reference sequence). The CDR3 nucleotides are TGTGCCACCAGCAGAGATCTCCAAGAGACCCAGTACTTC. Translated: CATSRDLQETQYF.

The V and J genes are TRBV29-1 and TRBJ2-1; TRBD2 might be the D (7 bases). The CDR3 has 13 residues. The V and J ends lost 8 bases and 5 bases respectively, with 16 bases between them. Germline V gene data show CDR1 as SQVTM and CDR2 as ANQGSEA. The CDR3 loop reads CSSRGGQDNEQFF. DNA for the CDR3: TGCAGCTCGAGGGGGGGCCAGGACAATGAGCAGTTCTTC.

This clone was recorded a few times. The rearrangement joins TRBV2 to TRBJ2-3; D gene uncertain. The CDR3 loop spans 15 amino acids. Germline CDR1 is SNHLY and CDR2 is FYNNEI. V was cut by 6 bases and J by 1 base, with 14 bases left in between. The CDR3 coding sequence is TGTGCCAGCAGCGATGGTTTTGGCCGCACAGATACGCAGTATTTT. Encoded protein: CASSDGFGRTDTQYF.

The chain recombines TRBV27 with TRBJ1-2; D perhaps matches TRBD1 (5 bases). This CDR3 is built from 13 residues. The germline V gene encodes CDR1 MNHEY and CDR2 SMNVEV (reference sequence). With 0 bases removed from V and 6 bases from J, the gap between germline ends came to 8 bases. The CDR3 region is CASSLSAGNGYTF. The CDR3, as DNA: TGTGCCAGCAGTTTATCGGCAGGGAATGGCTACACCTTC.

This clone was found a few times. V usage is TRBV27 and J usage is TRBJ1-2; 7 nucleotides align to TRBD1. Germline values: CDR1 MNHEY, CDR2 SMNVEV (reference sequence). Trimming took 2 bases from V and 4 from J; bases not matched to a gene: 4. CDR3 length: 14 residues. CDR3 amino acids: CASSLQGVGYGYTF. Written as DNA, the CDR3 is TGTGCCAGCAGTTTACAGGGGGTTGGCTATGGCTACACCTTC.

The chain carries TRBV18 and TRBJ2-5; weak D call: TRBD2 (6 bases). The CDR3 runs to 13 residues. In germline, CDR1 is KGHSH, CDR2 LQKENI. V was pared by 6 bases and J by 2 bases, with 10 bases between. Here the CDR3 reads CASSGGTQETQYF. In DNA form, the CDR3 reads TGTGCCAGCTCCGGGGGAACACAAGAGACCCAGTACTTC.